Listed below are T cell receptor beta chains from one sample, sequenced in a study of blood T cells in healthy people across ages. A single record per CDR3 protein comes from TCRdb applying MiXCR to the 5' RACE reads. The table records approximately 960,000 distinct CDR3 sequences, approximately 32% of them present only once. The same sample was also studied in work on T cells of mothers and their children.

Sequenced material: blood. The receptors were sampled from a middle-aged woman in good health. Each CDR3 is given with its conserved first and last residue. The D gene is left open where the match is weak. Rows give clone size only sometimes, using once, few, many, or a class for an expanded clone.

CDR3 protein: CASSFTAYEQYF
CDR3 DNA: TGTGCCAGCAGTTTTACCGCATACGAGCAGTACTTC
D gene: NA
clone size: many
V gene: TRBV28
J gene: TRBJ2-7

CDR3 protein: CASSLFGQTQETQYF
CDR3 DNA: TGTGCCAGCAGTTTATTTGGACAGACGCAAGAGACCCAGTACTTC
D gene: NA
clone size: NA
V gene: TRBV27
J gene: TRBJ2-5

CDR3 protein: CASSLAVSSGNTIYF
CDR3 DNA: TGTGCCAGCAGCTTAGCCGTGAGCTCTGGAAACACCATATATTTT
D gene: NA
clone size: NA
V gene: TRBV7-9
J gene: TRBJ1-3

CDR3 protein: CASSFSVVEQFF
CDR3 DNA: TGTGCCAGCAGTTTCTCCGTTGTGGAGCAGTTCTTC
D gene: NA
clone size: many
V gene: TRBV28
J gene: TRBJ2-1

CDR3 protein: CTSSPGQGAYGYTF
CDR3 DNA: TGTACCAGCAGCCCGGGACAGGGGGCGTACGGCTACACCTTC
D gene: TRBD1
clone size: NA
V gene: TRBV5-6
J gene: TRBJ1-2

CDR3 protein: CSARGKRGRTDTQYF
CDR3 DNA: TGCAGTGCTAGAGGCAAGCGGGGACGGACGGATACGCAGTATTTT
D gene: TRBD2
clone size: few
V gene: TRBV20-1
J gene: TRBJ2-3

CDR3 protein: CASSLEGDSYEQYF
CDR3 DNA: TGCGCCAGCAGCTTGGAAGGTGACTCCTACGAGCAGTACTTC
D gene: NA
clone size: many
V gene: TRBV5-1
J gene: TRBJ2-7

CDR3 protein: CASSGGTGVPYEQYF
CDR3 DNA: TGTGCCAGCAGTGGAGGGACGGGAGTTCCCTACGAGCAGTACTTC
D gene: NA
clone size: many
V gene: TRBV28
J gene: TRBJ2-7

CDR3 protein: CASSSLINEQFF
CDR3 DNA: TGTGCCAGCAGCTCCCTTATCAATGAGCAGTTCTTC
D gene: NA
clone size: many
V gene: TRBV3-1
J gene: TRBJ2-1

CDR3 protein: CATRTSWGQGADTEAFF
CDR3 DNA: TGTGCCACCAGAACCAGCTGGGGACAGGGGGCCGACACTGAAGCTTTCTTT
D gene: TRBD1
clone size: NA
V gene: TRBV24-1
J gene: TRBJ1-1

CDR3 protein: CASSPIGRGQGYEQYF
CDR3 DNA: TGTGCCAGCAGCCCCATTGGGAGGGGACAGGGTTACGAGCAGTACTTC
D gene: TRBD1
clone size: NA
V gene: TRBV7-2
J gene: TRBJ2-7

CDR3 protein: CASSYGAGKGYEQYF
CDR3 DNA: TGTGCCAGCAGTTATGGAGCGGGAAAGGGATACGAGCAGTACTTC
D gene: TRBD2
clone size: many
V gene: TRBV6-5
J gene: TRBJ2-7

CDR3 protein: CASSPHLARGSTDTQYF
CDR3 DNA: TGTGCCAGCAGTCCACATCTAGCTAGAGGGAGCACAGATACGCAGTATTTT
D gene: NA
clone size: once
V gene: TRBV12-3/TRBV12-4
J gene: TRBJ2-3

CDR3 protein: CASSAVRDIQYF
CDR3 DNA: TGTGCCAGCAGTGCGGTCCGGGACATTCAGTACTTC
D gene: NA
clone size: NA
V gene: TRBV28
J gene: TRBJ2-4

CDR3 protein: CASSLFVQGRYEQYF
CDR3 DNA: TGTGCCAGCAGTTTATTCGTCCAGGGGAGGTACGAGCAGTACTTC
D gene: NA
clone size: NA
V gene: TRBV28
J gene: TRBJ2-7

CDR3 protein: CAIYGGQGDEQFF
CDR3 DNA: TGTGCCATCTACGGAGGACAGGGTGATGAGCAGTTCTTC
D gene: TRBD1
clone size: NA
V gene: TRBV10-3
J gene: TRBJ2-1

CDR3 protein: CASSGDNYEQYF
CDR3 DNA: TGTGCCAGCAGTGGGGACAACTACGAGCAGTACTTC
D gene: NA
clone size: many
V gene: TRBV6-1
J gene: TRBJ2-7

CDR3 protein: CASSQDGEGWYEQYF
CDR3 DNA: TGTGCCAGCAGCCAAGATGGAGAGGGTTGGTACGAGCAGTACTTC
D gene: NA
clone size: NA
V gene: TRBV4-2
J gene: TRBJ2-7

CDR3 protein: CASSYGYGQGAEAFF
CDR3 DNA: TGTGCCAGCAGTTACGGTTATGGACAGGGCGCCGAAGCTTTCTTT
D gene: TRBD1
clone size: NA
V gene: TRBV6-6
J gene: TRBJ1-1

CDR3 protein: CASSLNKGIYEQYF
CDR3 DNA: TGTGCCAGCAGTTTGAACAAGGGGATTTACGAGCAGTACTTC
D gene: NA
clone size: NA
V gene: TRBV6-6
J gene: TRBJ2-7

CDR3 protein: CASSIRKNEQFF
CDR3 DNA: TGTGCCAGCAGTATACGAAAAAATGAGCAGTTCTTC
D gene: NA
clone size: many
V gene: TRBV6-2/TRBV6-3
J gene: TRBJ2-1

CDR3 protein: CASSQDRTGYQPQHF
CDR3 DNA: TGCGCCAGCAGCCAAGACAGGACTGGATATCAGCCCCAGCATTTT
D gene: NA
clone size: NA
V gene: TRBV4-3
J gene: TRBJ1-5

CDR3 protein: CASSLVFTGEKLFF
CDR3 DNA: TGTGCCAGCAGCTTAGTCTTTACAGGGGAAAAACTGTTTTTT
D gene: NA
clone size: few
V gene: TRBV7-2
J gene: TRBJ1-4

CDR3 protein: CASSPPGRSYGYTF
CDR3 DNA: TGTGCCAGCAGTCCCCCGGGACGCTCCTATGGCTACACCTTC
D gene: NA
clone size: many
V gene: TRBV27
J gene: TRBJ1-2

CDR3 protein: CASRSGGLTYEQYF
CDR3 DNA: TGCGCCAGCAGGTCAGGGGGACTTACTTACGAGCAGTACTTC
D gene: NA
clone size: few
V gene: TRBV28
J gene: TRBJ2-7

CDR3 protein: CASSIAGNGPGANVLTF
CDR3 DNA: TGTGCCAGTAGTATAGCCGGCAACGGACCTGGGGCCAACGTCCTGACTTTC
D gene: NA
clone size: NA
V gene: TRBV19
J gene: TRBJ2-6

CDR3 protein: CASSLSGGGYGYTF
CDR3 DNA: TGTGCCAGCAGTTTATCAGGGGGAGGCTATGGCTACACCTTC
D gene: NA
clone size: many
V gene: TRBV27
J gene: TRBJ1-2

CDR3 protein: CASSLSATVWATYEQYF
CDR3 DNA: TGTGCCAGCAGTTTATCCGCCACCGTTTGGGCTACCTACGAGCAGTACTTC
D gene: NA
clone size: many
V gene: TRBV12-3/TRBV12-4
J gene: TRBJ2-7

CDR3 protein: CASSLTTGVDTQYF
CDR3 DNA: TGTGCCAGCAGCCTAACGACAGGGGTAGATACGCAGTATTTT
D gene: TRBD1
clone size: NA
V gene: TRBV9
J gene: TRBJ2-3

CDR3 protein: CASSSLAGGQLGELFF
CDR3 DNA: TGTGCCAGCAGCTCATTAGCGGGGGGGCAACTCGGGGAGCTGTTTTTT
D gene: TRBD2
clone size: NA
V gene: TRBV5-6
J gene: TRBJ2-2

CDR3 protein: CASSFVRGKYEQYF
CDR3 DNA: TGTGCCAGCAGCTTTGTCAGGGGGAAATACGAGCAGTACTTC
D gene: TRBD1
clone size: many
V gene: TRBV7-2
J gene: TRBJ2-7

CDR3 protein: CASSGLSEQFF
CDR3 DNA: TGTGCCAGCAGTGGACTGAGTGAGCAGTTCTTC
D gene: NA
clone size: NA
V gene: TRBV12-3/TRBV12-4
J gene: TRBJ2-1

CDR3 protein: CASSDGRAGETQYF
CDR3 DNA: TGCGCCAGCAGTGACGGGCGGGCTGGAGAGACCCAGTACTTC
D gene: NA
clone size: few
V gene: TRBV10-2
J gene: TRBJ2-5

CDR3 protein: CASSLGDRGTQETQYF
CDR3 DNA: TGTGCCAGCAGCCTTGGGGACAGGGGTACCCAAGAGACCCAGTACTTC
D gene: TRBD1
clone size: few
V gene: TRBV7-9
J gene: TRBJ2-5

CDR3 protein: CASSGTGLGGTQYF
CDR3 DNA: TGTGCCAGCTCGGGGACTGGTCTGGGTGGGACCCAGTACTTC
D gene: NA
clone size: NA
V gene: TRBV25-1
J gene: TRBJ2-5

CDR3 protein: CASKQRRAGNEQFF
CDR3 DNA: TGTGCCAGTAAACAGCGCAGGGCGGGCAATGAGCAGTTCTTC
D gene: NA
clone size: few
V gene: TRBV19
J gene: TRBJ2-1

CDR3 protein: CSAGVQDAQYF
CDR3 DNA: TGCAGCGCCGGGGTTCAGGATGCGCAGTATTTT
D gene: NA
clone size: few
V gene: TRBV29-1
J gene: TRBJ2-3

CDR3 protein: CASRGTGANNQPQHF
CDR3 DNA: TGTGCCAGCAGGGGGACAGGGGCTAACAATCAGCCCCAGCATTTT
D gene: TRBD1
clone size: NA
V gene: TRBV12-3/TRBV12-4
J gene: TRBJ1-5

CDR3 protein: CASSFGGSVYQETQYF
CDR3 DNA: TGTGCCAGCAGTTTCGGAGGGTCGGTATACCAAGAGACCCAGTACTTC
D gene: NA
clone size: NA
V gene: TRBV28
J gene: TRBJ2-5

CDR3 protein: CASSEDRPTGKLFF
CDR3 DNA: TGTGCCAGCAGTGAAGACAGGCCCACAGGAAAACTGTTTTTT
D gene: NA
clone size: NA
V gene: TRBV28
J gene: TRBJ1-4

CDR3 protein: CANSSSTGIYGYTF
CDR3 DNA: TGTGCCAACAGTTCGTCCACAGGGATCTATGGCTACACCTTC
D gene: NA
clone size: once
V gene: TRBV28
J gene: TRBJ1-2

CDR3 protein: CSAFRTGGRYEQYF
CDR3 DNA: TGCAGTGCTTTTCGGACAGGGGGGAGATACGAGCAGTACTTC
D gene: TRBD1
clone size: many
V gene: TRBV20-1
J gene: TRBJ2-7

CDR3 protein: CASSLEWGRDYGYTF
CDR3 DNA: TGTGCCAGCAGCTTGGAATGGGGAAGGGACTATGGCTACACCTTC
D gene: NA
clone size: few
V gene: TRBV5-4
J gene: TRBJ1-2

CDR3 protein: CASSNPDLAGTDSCEQYF
CDR3 DNA: TGTGCCAGCAGTAACCCCGACCTCGCAGGGACAGACTCCTGCGAGCAGTACTTC
D gene: TRBD1
clone size: few
V gene: TRBV6-5
J gene: TRBJ2-7